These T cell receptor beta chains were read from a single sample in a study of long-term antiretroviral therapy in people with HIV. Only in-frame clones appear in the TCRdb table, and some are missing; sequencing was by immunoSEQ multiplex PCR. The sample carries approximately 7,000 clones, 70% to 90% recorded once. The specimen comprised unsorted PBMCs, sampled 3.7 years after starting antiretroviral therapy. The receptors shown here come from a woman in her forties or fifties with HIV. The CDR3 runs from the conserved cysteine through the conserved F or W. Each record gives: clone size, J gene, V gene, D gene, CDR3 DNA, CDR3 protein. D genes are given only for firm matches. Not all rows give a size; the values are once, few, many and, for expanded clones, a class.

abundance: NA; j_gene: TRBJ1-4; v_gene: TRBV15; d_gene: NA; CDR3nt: TGTGCCACCGGACCCGGGGCGAGGGTTGAAAAACTGTTTTTT; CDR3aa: CATGPGARVEKLFF
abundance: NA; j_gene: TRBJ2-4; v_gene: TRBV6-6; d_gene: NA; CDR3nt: TGTGCCAGCAGAGACCAGGGGGCCAAAAACATTCAGTACTTC; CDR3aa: CASRDQGAKNIQYF
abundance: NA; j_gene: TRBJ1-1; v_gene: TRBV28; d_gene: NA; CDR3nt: TGTGCCAGCAGCAAAGTTGGACTGAACACTGAAGCTTTCTTT; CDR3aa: CASSKVGLNTEAFF
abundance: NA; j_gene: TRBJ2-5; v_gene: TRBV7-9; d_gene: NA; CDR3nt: TGTGCCAGCAGTCGTGGGACTCAAGAGACCCAGTACTTC; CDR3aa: CASSRGTQETQYF
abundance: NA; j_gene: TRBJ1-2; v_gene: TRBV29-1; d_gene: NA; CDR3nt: TGCAGCGTAGAACGGGACGGGGAAATTTATGGCTACACCTTC; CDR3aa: CSVERDGEIYGYTF
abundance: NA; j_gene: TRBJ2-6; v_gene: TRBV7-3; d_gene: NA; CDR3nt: TGTGCCAGCAGCTTACAGGGAACCAACGTCCTGACTTTC; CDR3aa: CASSLQGTNVLTF
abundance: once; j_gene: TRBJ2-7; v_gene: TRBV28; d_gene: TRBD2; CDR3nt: TGTGCCAGCAGTGAGGTAGCGGGGTCTCACTACGAGCAGTACTTC; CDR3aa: CASSEVAGSHYEQYF
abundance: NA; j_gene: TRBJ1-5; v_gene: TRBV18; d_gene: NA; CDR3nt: TGTGCCAGCTCATCAGATACCAAAGCGGTAGGACTAATGCCCCAGCATTTT; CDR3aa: CASSSDTKAVGLMPQHF
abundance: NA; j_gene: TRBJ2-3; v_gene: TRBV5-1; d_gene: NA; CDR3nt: TGCGCCAGCAGCAAAGGACAGTTAAGCACAGATACGCAGTATTTT; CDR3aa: CASSKGQLSTDTQYF
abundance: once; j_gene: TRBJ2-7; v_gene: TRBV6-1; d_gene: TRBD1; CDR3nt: TGTGCCAGCAGTGAAAGGGGGACAGGAGAGCAGTACTTC; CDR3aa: CASSERGTGEQYF
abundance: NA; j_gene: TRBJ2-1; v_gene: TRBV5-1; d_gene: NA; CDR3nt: TGCGCCAGCAGCTTGATGGGCCAGGGTATTGGCAATGAGCAGTTCTTC; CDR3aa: CASSLMGQGIGNEQFF
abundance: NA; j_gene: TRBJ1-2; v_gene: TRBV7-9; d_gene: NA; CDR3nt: TGTGCCAGCTTCGAGGACTATGGCTACACCTTC; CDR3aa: CASFEDYGYTF
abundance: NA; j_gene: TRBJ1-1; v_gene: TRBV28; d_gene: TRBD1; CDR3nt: TGTGCCAGCAGCCTCACCACAGGGGAGGCTGAAGCTTTCTTT; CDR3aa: CASSLTTGEAEAFF
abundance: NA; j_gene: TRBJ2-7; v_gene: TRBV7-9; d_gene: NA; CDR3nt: TGTGCCAGCAGCTTTGGGGGGAGCTCCTACGAGCAGTACTTC; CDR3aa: CASSFGGSSYEQYF
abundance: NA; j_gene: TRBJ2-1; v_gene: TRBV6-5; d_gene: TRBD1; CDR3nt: TGTGCCAGCAGTTCAGGGGGCGTATCCTACAATGAGCAGTTCTTC; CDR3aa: CASSSGGVSYNEQFF
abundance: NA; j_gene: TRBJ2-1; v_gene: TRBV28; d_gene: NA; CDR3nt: TGTGCCAGCAGCCAAAATCGGGAGCAGTTCTTC; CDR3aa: CASSQNREQFF
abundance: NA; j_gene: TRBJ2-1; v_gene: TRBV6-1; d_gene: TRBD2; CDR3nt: TGTGCCAGCAGTTCAGGACTAGCGGGTCACAATGAGCAGTTCTTC; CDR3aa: CASSSGLAGHNEQFF
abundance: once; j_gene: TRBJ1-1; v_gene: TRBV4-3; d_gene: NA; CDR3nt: TGCGCCAGCAGCCAAGTATCCGCAGGGGTCGATGGAGCTTTCTTT; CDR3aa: CASSQVSAGVDGAFF
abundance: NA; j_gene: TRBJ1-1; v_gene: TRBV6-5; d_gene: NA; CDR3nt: TGTGCCAGCAGTTACTCGTGGGGGGAGAACACTGAAGCTTTCTTT; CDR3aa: CASSYSWGENTEAFF
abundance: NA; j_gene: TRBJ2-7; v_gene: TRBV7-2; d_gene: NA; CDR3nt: TGTGCCAGCAGCTTAAGGGACCGCCAGTACTTC; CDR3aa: CASSLRDRQYF
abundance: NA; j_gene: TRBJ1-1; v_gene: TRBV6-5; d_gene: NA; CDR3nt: TGTGCCAGCAGTTACAGGAGGGAGAACACTGAAGCTTTCTTT; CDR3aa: CASSYRRENTEAFF
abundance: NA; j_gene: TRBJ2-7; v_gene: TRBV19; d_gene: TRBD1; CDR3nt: TGTGCCAGTAGTCCCGGACAGGGGGCGTACGAGCAGTACTTC; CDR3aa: CASSPGQGAYEQYF
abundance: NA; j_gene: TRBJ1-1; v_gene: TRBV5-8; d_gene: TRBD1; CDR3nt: TGTGCCAGCAGCAGACAGGGGGCGAACACTGAAGCTTTCTTT; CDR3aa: CASSRQGANTEAFF
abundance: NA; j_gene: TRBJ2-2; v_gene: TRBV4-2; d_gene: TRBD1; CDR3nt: TGTGCCAGCAGCCCGGACAGGGGTCGGACCGGGGAGCTGTTTTTT; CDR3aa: CASSPDRGRTGELFF
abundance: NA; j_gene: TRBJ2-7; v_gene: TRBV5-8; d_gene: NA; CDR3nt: TGTGCCAGCAGTAACCTACAGGGCTCCTACGAGCAGTACTTC; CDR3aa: CASSNLQGSYEQYF
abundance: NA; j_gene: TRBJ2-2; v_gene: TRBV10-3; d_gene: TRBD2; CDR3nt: TGTGCCATCAGTACTAGCGGGAACACCGGGGAGCTGTTTTTT; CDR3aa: CAISTSGNTGELFF
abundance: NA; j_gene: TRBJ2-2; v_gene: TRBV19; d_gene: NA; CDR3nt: TGTGCCAGTAGTATAGATGGGGAGCTGTTTTTT; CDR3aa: CASSIDGELFF
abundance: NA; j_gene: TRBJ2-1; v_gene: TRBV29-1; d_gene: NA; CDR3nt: TGCAGCGTTGACCGGTCCTCCTACAATGAGCAGTTCTTC; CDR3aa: CSVDRSSYNEQFF
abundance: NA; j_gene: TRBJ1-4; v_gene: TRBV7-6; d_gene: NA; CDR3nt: TGTGCCAGCAGCCCTTGGAAGGAGGCAACTAATGAAAAACTGTTTTTT; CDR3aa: CASSPWKEATNEKLFF
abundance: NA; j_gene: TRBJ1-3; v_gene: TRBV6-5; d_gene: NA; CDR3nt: TGTGCCAGCAGTTACTCAGGGCCAGGAAACACCATATATTTT; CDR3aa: CASSYSGPGNTIYF
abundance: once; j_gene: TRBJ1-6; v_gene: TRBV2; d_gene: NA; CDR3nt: TGTGCCAGCAGACAGGGCACGAATTCACCCCTCCACTTT; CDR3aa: CASRQGTNSPLHF
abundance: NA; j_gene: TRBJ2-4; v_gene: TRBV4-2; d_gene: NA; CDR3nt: TGTGCCAGCAGCCAAGTTGAAGGCAGGGGCAACATTCAGTACTTC; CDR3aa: CASSQVEGRGNIQYF
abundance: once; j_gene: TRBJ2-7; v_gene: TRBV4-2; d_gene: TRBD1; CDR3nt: TGTGCCAGCAGCCAAGACGGACCAGGGGGCTACGAGCAGTACTTC; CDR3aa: CASSQDGPGGYEQYF
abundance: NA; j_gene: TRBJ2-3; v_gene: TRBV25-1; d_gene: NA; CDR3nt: TGTGCCAGCACCACCGAGTGGGGGTGGACAGATACGCAGTATTTT; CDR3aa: CASTTEWGWTDTQYF
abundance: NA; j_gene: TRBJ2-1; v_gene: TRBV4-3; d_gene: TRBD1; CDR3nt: TGCGCCAGCAGCCAAGGGCAGGGGGCCTACAATGAGCAGTTCTTC; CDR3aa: CASSQGQGAYNEQFF
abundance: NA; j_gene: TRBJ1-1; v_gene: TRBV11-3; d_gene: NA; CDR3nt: TGTGCCAGCAGCTTCTCAGGACGCAACACTGAAGCTTTCTTT; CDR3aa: CASSFSGRNTEAFF
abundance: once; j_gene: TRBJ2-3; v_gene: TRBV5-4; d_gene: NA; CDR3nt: TGTGCCAGCAGCCACTCTAGCTCTAGCACAGATACGCAGTATTTT; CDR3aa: CASSHSSSSTDTQYF
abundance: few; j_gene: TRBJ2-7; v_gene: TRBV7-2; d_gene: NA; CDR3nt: TGTGCCAGCAGCCTTAGTTGGACAGCCCTCTACGAGCAGTACTTC; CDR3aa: CASSLSWTALYEQYF
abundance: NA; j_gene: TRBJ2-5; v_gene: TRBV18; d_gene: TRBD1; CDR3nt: TGTGCCAGCTCACCCCCCCTAGGACAGGGGGAGACCCAGTACTTC; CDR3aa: CASSPPLGQGETQYF
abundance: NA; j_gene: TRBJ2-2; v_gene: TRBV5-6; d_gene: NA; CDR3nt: TGTGCCAGCAGCTCGGGACCGTTCAAGGGGGACCGGACCGGGGAGCTGTTTTTT; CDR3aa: CASSSGPFKGDRTGELFF
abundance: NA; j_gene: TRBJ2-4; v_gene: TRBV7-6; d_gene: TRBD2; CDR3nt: TGTGCCAGCAGCCAACTAGCGGGAGTTCGAGAAAACATTCAGTACTTC; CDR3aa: CASSQLAGVRENIQYF
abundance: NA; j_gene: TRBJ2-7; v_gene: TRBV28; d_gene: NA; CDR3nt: TGTGCCAGCAGGTCGGGACACTCTGCCTACGAGCAGTACTTC; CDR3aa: CASRSGHSAYEQYF
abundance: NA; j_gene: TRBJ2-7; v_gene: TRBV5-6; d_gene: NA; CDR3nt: TGTGCCAGCAGCTTTCCCGCAGGGACTCATTACGAGCAGTACTTC; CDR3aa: CASSFPAGTHYEQYF
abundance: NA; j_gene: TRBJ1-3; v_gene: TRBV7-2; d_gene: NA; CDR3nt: TGTGCCAGCAGCTTAGGGGGTCCTGGAAACACCATATATTTT; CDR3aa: CASSLGGPGNTIYF
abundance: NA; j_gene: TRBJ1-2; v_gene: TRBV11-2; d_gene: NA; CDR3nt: TGTGCCAGCAGCCCCCTCGGGTCAGGTGTTAACTATGGCTACACCTTC; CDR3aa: CASSPLGSGVNYGYTF
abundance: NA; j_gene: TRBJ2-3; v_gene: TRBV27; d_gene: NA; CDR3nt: TGTGCCAGCAGACAGGCCAGCACAGATACGCAGTATTTT; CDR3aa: CASRQASTDTQYF
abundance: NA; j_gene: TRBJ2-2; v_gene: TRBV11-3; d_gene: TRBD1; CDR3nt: TGTGCCAGCAGCGCCCCCTGGGACAGTTCGACCAACACCGGGGAGCTGTTTTTT; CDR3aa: CASSAPWDSSTNTGELFF
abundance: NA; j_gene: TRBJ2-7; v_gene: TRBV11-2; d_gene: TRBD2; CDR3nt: TGTGCCAGCGGGCTCGGGGGAGCGGGAGGCCAGAACGAGCAGTACTTC; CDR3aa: CASGLGGAGGQNEQYF
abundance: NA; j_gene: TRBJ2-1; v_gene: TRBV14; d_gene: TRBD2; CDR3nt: TGTGCCAGCAGCCAAGACCCGGGGGGAACCTACAATGAGCAGTTCTTC; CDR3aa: CASSQDPGGTYNEQFF
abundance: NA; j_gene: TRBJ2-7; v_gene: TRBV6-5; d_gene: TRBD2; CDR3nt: TGTGCCAGCAGTTACGGCCGGACTAGCGGGGGTTACGAGCAGTACTTC; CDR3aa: CASSYGRTSGGYEQYF
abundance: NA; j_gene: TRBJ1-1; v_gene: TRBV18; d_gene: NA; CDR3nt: TGTGCCAGCTCACCAGGCCGGGTGAACACTGAAGCTTTCTTT; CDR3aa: CASSPGRVNTEAFF
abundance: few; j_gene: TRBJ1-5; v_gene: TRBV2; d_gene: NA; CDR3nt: TGTGCCAGCAGTGACAGGGAGAGCAATCAGCCCCAGCATTTT; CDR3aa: CASSDRESNQPQHF
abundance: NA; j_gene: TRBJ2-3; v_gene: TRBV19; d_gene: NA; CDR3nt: TGTGCCAGTAGTATAGGGGACTGGACTAGCACAGATACGCAGTATTTT; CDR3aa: CASSIGDWTSTDTQYF
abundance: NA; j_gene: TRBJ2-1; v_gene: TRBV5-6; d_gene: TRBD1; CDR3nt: TGTGCCAGCAGCCCTAATCCGGGACAGTACAATGAGCAGTTCTTC; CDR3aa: CASSPNPGQYNEQFF
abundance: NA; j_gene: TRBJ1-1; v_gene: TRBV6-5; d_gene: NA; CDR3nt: TGTGCCAGCAGTTACAGGGGGATGGGCACTGAAGCTTTCTTT; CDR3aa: CASSYRGMGTEAFF
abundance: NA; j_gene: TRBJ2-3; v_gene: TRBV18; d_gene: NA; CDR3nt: TGTGCCACCGCACAGGGACCCACAGATACGCAGTATTTT; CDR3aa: CATAQGPTDTQYF
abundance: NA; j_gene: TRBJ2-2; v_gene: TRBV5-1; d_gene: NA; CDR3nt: TGCGCCAGCAGCCTCGAGGGCTGGAACACCGGGGAGCTGTTTTTT; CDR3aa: CASSLEGWNTGELFF
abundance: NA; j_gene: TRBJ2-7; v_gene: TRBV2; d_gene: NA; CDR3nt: TGTGCCAGCATGCTCGGGGAGAACTACGAGCAGTACTTC; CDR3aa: CASMLGENYEQYF
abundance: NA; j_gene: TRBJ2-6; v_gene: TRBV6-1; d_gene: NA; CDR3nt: TGTGCCAGCAGTGAATTATTATTGAGCTCTGGGGCCAACGTCCTGACTTTC; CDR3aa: CASSELLLSSGANVLTF